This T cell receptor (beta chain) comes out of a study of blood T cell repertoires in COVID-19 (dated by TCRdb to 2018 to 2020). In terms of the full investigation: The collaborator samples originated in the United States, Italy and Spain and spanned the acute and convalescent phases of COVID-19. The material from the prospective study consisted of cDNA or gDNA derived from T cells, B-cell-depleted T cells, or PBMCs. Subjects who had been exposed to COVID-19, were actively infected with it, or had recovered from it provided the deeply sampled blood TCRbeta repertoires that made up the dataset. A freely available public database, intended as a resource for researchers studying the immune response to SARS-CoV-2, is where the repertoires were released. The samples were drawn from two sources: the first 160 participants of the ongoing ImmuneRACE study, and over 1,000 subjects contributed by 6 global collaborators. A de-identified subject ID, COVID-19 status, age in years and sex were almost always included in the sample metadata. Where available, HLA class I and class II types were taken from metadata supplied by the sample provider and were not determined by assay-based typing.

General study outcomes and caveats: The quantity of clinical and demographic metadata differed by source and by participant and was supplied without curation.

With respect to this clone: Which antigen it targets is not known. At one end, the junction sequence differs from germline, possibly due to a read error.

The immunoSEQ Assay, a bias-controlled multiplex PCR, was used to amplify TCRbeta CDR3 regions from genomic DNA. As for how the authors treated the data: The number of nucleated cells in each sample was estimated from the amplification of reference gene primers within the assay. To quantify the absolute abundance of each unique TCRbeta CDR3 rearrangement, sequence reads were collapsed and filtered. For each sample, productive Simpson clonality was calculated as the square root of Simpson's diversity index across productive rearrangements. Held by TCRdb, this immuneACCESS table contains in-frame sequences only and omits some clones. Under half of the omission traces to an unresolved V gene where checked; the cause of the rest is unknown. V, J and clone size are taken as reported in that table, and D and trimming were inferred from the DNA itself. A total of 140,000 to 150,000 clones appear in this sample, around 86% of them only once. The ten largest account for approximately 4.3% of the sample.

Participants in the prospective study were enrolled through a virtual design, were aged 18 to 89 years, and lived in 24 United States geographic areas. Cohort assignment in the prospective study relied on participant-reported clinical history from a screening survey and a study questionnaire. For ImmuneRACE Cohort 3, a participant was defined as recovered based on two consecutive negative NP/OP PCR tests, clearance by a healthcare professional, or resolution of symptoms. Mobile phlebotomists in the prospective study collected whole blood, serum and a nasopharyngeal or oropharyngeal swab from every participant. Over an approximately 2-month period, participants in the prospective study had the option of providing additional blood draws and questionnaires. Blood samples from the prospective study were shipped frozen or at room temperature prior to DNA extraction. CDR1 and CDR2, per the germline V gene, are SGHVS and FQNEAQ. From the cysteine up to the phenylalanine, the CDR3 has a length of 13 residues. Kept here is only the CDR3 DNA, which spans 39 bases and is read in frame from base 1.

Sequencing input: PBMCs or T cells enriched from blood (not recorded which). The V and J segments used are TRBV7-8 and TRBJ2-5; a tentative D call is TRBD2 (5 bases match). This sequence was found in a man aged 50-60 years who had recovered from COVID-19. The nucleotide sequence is TGTGCCAGCAGCTTGGACCGACCGGGAAGGGCCCACTTC. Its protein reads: CASSLDRPGRAHF.